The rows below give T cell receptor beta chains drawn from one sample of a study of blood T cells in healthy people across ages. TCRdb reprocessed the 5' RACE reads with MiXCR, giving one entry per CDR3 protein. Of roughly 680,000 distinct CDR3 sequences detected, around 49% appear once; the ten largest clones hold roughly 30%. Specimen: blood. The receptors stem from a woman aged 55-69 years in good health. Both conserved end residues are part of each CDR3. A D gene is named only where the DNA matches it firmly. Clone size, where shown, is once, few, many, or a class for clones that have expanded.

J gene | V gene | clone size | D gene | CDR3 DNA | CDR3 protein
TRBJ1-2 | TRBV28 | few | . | TGTGCCAGCAGTTTTTCGGCAGGATATGGCTACACCTTC | CASSFSAGYGYTF
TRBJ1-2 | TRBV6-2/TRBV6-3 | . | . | TGTGCCAGCAGCAGCGTGACCTATGGCTACACCTTC | CASSSVTYGYTF
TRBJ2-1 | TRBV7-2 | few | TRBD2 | TGTGCCAGCAGCTTCCCAGCGGGGCATGAGCAGTTCTTC | CASSFPAGHEQFF
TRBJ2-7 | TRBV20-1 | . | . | TGCAGTACCCGGACCGGAGGAGCGGAATACGAGCAGTACTTC | CSTRTGGAEYEQYF
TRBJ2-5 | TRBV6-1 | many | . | TGTGCCAGCGATCGGGGGTACCAAGAGACCCAGTACTTC | CASDRGYQETQYF
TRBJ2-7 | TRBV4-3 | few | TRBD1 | TGCGCCAGCAGCCAAGGGGACAGGGCTCCCCACGAGCAGTACTTC | CASSQGDRAPHEQYF
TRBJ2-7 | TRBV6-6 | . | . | TGTGCCAGCACCAACCCTCCAGGGGCGCGCTCCTACGAGCAGTACTTC | CASTNPPGARSYEQYF
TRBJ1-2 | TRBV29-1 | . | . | TGCAGCGTCAAGACATCCGGTACTAACTATGGCTACACCTTC | CSVKTSGTNYGYTF
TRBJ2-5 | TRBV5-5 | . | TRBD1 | TGTGCCAGCAGCCAACGTCCCAGGACAGGGGAAGAGACCCAGTACTTC | CASSQRPRTGEETQYF
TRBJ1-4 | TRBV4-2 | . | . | TGTGCCAGCAGCCTAGGGACTCTCGCTAATGAAAAACTGTTTTTT | CASSLGTLANEKLFF
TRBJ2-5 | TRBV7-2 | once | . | TGTGCCAGCAGCTTCGGGACACTGTACCAAGAGACCCAGTACTTC | CASSFGTLYQETQYF
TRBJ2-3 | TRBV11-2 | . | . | TGTGCCAGCAGCTTAGGGTCTAAATTCGCAGATACGCAGTATTTT | CASSLGSKFADTQYF
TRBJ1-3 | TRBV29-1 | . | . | TGCAGCGTTGATCGGTCAGGGACTGGAAACACCATATATTTT | CSVDRSGTGNTIYF
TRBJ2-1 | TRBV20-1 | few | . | TGCAGTGCGAGCTCGGGCCCTTCCTACAATGAGCAGTTCTTC | CSASSGPSYNEQFF
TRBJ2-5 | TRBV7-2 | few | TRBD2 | TGTGCCAGCTCCCCTGGCGGGAGTGAAGAGACCCAGTACTTC | CASSPGGSEETQYF
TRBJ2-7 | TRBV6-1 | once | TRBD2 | TGTGCCAGCAGGGGGGGGAGTTACTACGAGCAGTACTTC | CASRGGSYYEQYF
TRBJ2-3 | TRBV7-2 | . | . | TGTGCCAGCAGCCTCATCGTTGCTGCGCAGTATTTT | CASSLIVAAQYF
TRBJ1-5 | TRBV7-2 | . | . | TGTGCCAGCAGCTTAGCTGAATATAGCAATCAGCCCCAGCATTTT | CASSLAEYSNQPQHF
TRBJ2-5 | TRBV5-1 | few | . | TGCGCCAGCAGCTTCTCTCTGTCGGGTGAGCAGTACTTC | CASSFSLSGEQYF
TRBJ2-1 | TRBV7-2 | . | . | TGTGCCAGCAGCCCTGGCCTCCTTGGGCAGTTCTTC | CASSPGLLGQFF
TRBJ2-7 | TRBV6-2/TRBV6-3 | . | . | TGTGCCAGCAGTTACTCGTCCGCCTCCTACGAGCAGTACTTC | CASSYSSASYEQYF
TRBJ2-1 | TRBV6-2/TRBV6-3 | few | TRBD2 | TGTGCCAGCAGTTACCCCCTAGCGGGAGAGCCGTCGAATGAGCAGTTCTTC | CASSYPLAGEPSNEQFF
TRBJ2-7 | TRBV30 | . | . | TGTGCCGGGAGCGTAAAGGGTCTCGGGCAGTACTTC | CAGSVKGLGQYF
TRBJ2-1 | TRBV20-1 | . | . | TGCAGTGCTAGAGATCGAGGCATCACCATCGATGAGCAGTTCTTC | CSARDRGITIDEQFF
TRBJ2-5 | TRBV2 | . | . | TGTGCCAGCAACAAGATTGAGACCCAGTACTTC | CASNKIETQYF
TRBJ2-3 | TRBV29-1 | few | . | TGCAGCGTTGGTCCCCTCACAGATACGCAGTATTTT | CSVGPLTDTQYF
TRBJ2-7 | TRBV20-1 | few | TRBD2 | TGCAGTGCTAGTGCCCCGGGACTAGGGTCCTTTTACGAGCAGTACTTC | CSASAPGLGSFYEQYF
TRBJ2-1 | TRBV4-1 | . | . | TGCGCCAGCAGCCAAGATGGCACAGGGACCTACAATGAGCAGTTCTTC | CASSQDGTGTYNEQFF
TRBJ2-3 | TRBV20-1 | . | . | TGCAGTGCACCCCGTCGTCCGAGCACAGATACGCAGTATTTT | CSAPRRPSTDTQYF
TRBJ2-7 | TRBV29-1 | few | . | TGCAGCGTTGATGGGGGGCGGGGCTACAATGAGCAGTACTTC | CSVDGGRGYNEQYF
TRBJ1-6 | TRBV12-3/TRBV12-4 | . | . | TGTGCCAGCAGTTCCGGGCCCGAGTATTCACCCCTCCACTTT | CASSSGPEYSPLHF
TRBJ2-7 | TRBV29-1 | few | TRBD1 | TGCAGCGGGGGACAGGGCAGCTCCTACGAGCAGTACTTC | CSGGQGSSYEQYF
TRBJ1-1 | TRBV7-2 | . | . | TGTGCCAGCAGCTTCGATTGGACAGCGAACACTGAAGCTTTCTTT | CASSFDWTANTEAFF
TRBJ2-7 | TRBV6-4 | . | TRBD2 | TGTGCCAGCAGTGACCCAAGCGGGATGTCCTACGAGCAGTACTTC | CASSDPSGMSYEQYF
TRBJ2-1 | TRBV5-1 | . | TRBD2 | TGCGCCAGCTGTCTGGCGGGAGCGTCCTACAATGAGCAGTTCTTC | CASCLAGASYNEQFF
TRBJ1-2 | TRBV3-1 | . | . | TGTGCCAGCAGCCAAGATCCAACCGGGGGTAACTATGGCTACACCTTC | CASSQDPTGGNYGYTF
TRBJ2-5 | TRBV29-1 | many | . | TGCAGCGTTGGCCTGGGGACAACGCAAGAGACCCAGTACTTC | CSVGLGTTQETQYF
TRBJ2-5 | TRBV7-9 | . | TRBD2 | TGTGCCAGCACCAGCCGGAGCGGGGACTTCCAAGAGACCCAGTACTTC | CASTSRSGDFQETQYF